This paragraph reports one T cell receptor (beta chain). Its specific antigen is unknown. Base-call qualities are not available, and no considerably larger clone is one nucleotide away. The germline V gene (reference sequence) yields SGHNT for CDR1 and YYREEE for CDR2. Here V drops 4 bases and J drops 4 bases, and the junction holds 15 bases not matched to any gene. Its CDR3 holds 17 amino acids, cysteine through phenylalanine. Only the CDR3 part of the read is kept: 51 bases, read in frame from the first base. The immunoSEQ Assay was used to sequence TCR beta CDR3 regions from DNA. Under the source paper's analysis protocol: To compute T cell density, TCR beta template counts were normalized to usable DNA, which was estimated by amplifying housekeeping genes. The preseqR package was used to estimate richness by extrapolating to 400,000 templates for PBMC samples and to 120,000 templates for tissue samples. Clonality was defined by subtracting Pielou's evenness from one. To identify tissue-enriched TCRs, differential abundance testing was run on productive amino-acid clonotypes with a minimum total count of 5 and an alpha of 0.1. Repertoire overlap between compartments was quantified with the Jaccard Index and Morisita Overlap Index. GLIPH grouped TCR beta CDR3s together with public tetramer-defined viral CDR3s, and a viral motif had to include at least three viral sequences and also show V-gene enrichment. TCRdb took over this immuneACCESS table, retaining in-frame rearrangements with V and J assigned. Such tables are incomplete; in checked studies, under half of the missing clones stem from an unresolved V gene, and the remainder is unexplained. The V and J calls and clone size are taken from that table; D and trimming were inferred from the DNA. The sample data list 100,000 or so clones, and roughly 90% of these were observed just once. The ten largest clones capture 4.1% of the sample.

This sample was included in a study of T cells in localized non-small cell lung cancer (TCRdb year 2020). As for the study more broadly: The study analyzed T cell repertoires of a few hundred early-stage NSCLC patients, comparing tumors and uninvolved tumor-adjacent lungs. All 240 or so NSCLC patients in the cohort were treatment-naive and had localized lung tumors that were resected. The mean age of the NSCLC patients was less than 70 years, with 120 to 150 men and about a hundred women. The research as a whole found: A median of roughly 60 of the top 100 tumor clones were detected in paired uninvolved adjacent lung, and approximately 28 of these tumor clones were also found among the top 100 clones of the paired uninvolved adjacent lung. Because multi-region sequencing of the tumors was not done, intratumor heterogeneity could not be ruled out. Longer overall survival was associated with higher T cell density in blood, whereas shorter survival was associated with higher clonality in adjacent lung. Because the study design was exploratory, TCR variables were selected using unadjusted p-values without false-discovery rate correction. Uninvolved tumor-adjacent lung showed the highest T cell clonality, higher than tumor, which suggests more focused antigenic responses in the uninvolved tumor-adjacent lung.

At diagnosis, tumor, uninvolved tumor-adjacent lung and peripheral blood were collected and then preserved as a mix of FFPE and fresh-frozen material. For TCR repertoire profiling, blood samples were analyzed in the form of peripheral blood mononuclear cells. The sequence came from a woman aged 35-75 years with stage II squamous cell lung carcinoma. The V and J genes are TRBV5-4 and TRBJ1-2; the central 8 bases match TRBD1. The sample was PBMCs, taken before any cancer treatment. The nucleotide sequence reads as follows: TGTGCCAGCAGCCCAACACTCCAGGGGGCCGGTTCCTATGGCTACACCTTC. It translates to CASSPTLQGAGSYGYTF.